A selection of T cell receptor beta chains follows, all from one sample in a study of early T cells in non-severe SARS-CoV-2 infection. TCRdb processed the 5' RACE reads anew with MiXCR; each CDR3 protein has one entry. The sample holds about 110,000 distinct CDR3 sequences, around 12% seen once. The input for sequencing was whole blood, taken at baseline. These receptors were taken from an adult who was a healthcare worker with PCR-confirmed SARS-CoV-2 infection or an uninfected control (not recorded which). The CDR3 runs from the conserved cysteine through the conserved F or W. Fields, in order: V gene, J gene, D gene, clone size, CDR3 DNA, CDR3 protein. A D gene is named only where the DNA matches it firmly. Clone size is given for some rows only: seen once, a few or many times, or a class if the clone is expanded.

TRBV29-1	TRBJ2-7	TRBD1	many	TGCAGCGTTGGGACAGGGGGCAACTACGAGCAGTACTTC	CSVGTGGNYEQYF
TRBV11-2	TRBJ2-3	-	few	TGTGCCAGCAGCCCCCGTAGAGGACGGCGAAGCACAGATACGCAGTATTTT	CASSPRRGRRSTDTQYF
TRBV5-1	TRBJ2-3	-	-	TGCGCCAGCAGCTTCCGGGATTTTGAAAGGGATACGCAGTATTTT	CASSFRDFERDTQYF
TRBV5-1	TRBJ2-7	-	few	TGCGCCAGCAGTGAAAGCCGGAGCGCCCATTCCTACGAGCAGTACTTC	CASSESRSAHSYEQYF
TRBV14	TRBJ2-1	-	-	TGTGCCAGCAGCCAAGTGGGACATGAGCAGTTCTTC	CASSQVGHEQFF
TRBV2	TRBJ1-2	TRBD1	many	TGTGCCAGCAGTGAAAGGGGACAGGGTCACGGCTACACCTTC	CASSERGQGHGYTF
TRBV28	TRBJ1-2	-	many	TGTGCCAGCAGAAACCAGGGTTACTATGGCTACACCTTC	CASRNQGYYGYTF
TRBV28	TRBJ2-3	TRBD2	few	TGTGCCAGCAGTTCCTCCTTGGGTAGCGGGACGACAGATACGCAGTATTTT	CASSSSLGSGTTDTQYF
TRBV29-1	TRBJ1-2	-	-	TGCAGCGTTGAGGCACGAGAATTCTATGGCTACACCTTC	CSVEAREFYGYTF
TRBV15	TRBJ2-1	-	-	TGTGCCACTCGGAACAGGGTTCGTCAGGGTGAGCAGTTCTTC	CATRNRVRQGEQFF
TRBV7-9	TRBJ2-3	-	few	TGTGCCAGCAGTCCCGTGGGTACGCAGTATTTT	CASSPVGTQYF
TRBV29-1	TRBJ2-7	TRBD2	few	TGCAGCGTTGAAGGGCGGGAGGGGTACGAGCAGTACTTC	CSVEGREGYEQYF
TRBV3-1	TRBJ2-1	-	-	TGTGCCAGCAGCCAATCTAGGGTAGAGAGCTCCTACAATGAGCAGTTCTTC	CASSQSRVESSYNEQFF
TRBV7-9	TRBJ2-1	-	once	TGTGCCAGCAGCTTAGATCGAAATGAGCAGTTCTTC	CASSLDRNEQFF
TRBV5-4	TRBJ2-7	-	-	TGTGCCAGCAGTTCCCCCATGGACGAGCAGTACTTC	CASSSPMDEQYF
TRBV20-1	TRBJ1-2	-	many	TGCAGTGCTAGCACGGGTAACTATGGCTACACCTTC	CSASTGNYGYTF
TRBV6-1	TRBJ2-7	-	few	TGTGCCAGCAGTGAGCTGAGGACAGCCGAGCAGTACTTC	CASSELRTAEQYF
TRBV6-1	TRBJ1-6	-	-	TGTGCCAGCAGGGAAAGACAAGCTGGGTCCTATAATTCACCCCTCCACTTT	CASRERQAGSYNSPLHF
TRBV15	TRBJ1-5	TRBD1	few	TGTGCCACCAGCAGAGTAGGAGGACAGGCGCTCAATCAGCCCCAGCATTTT	CATSRVGGQALNQPQHF
TRBV7-3	TRBJ2-2	-	few	TGTGCCAGCAGTACCGGGTACACCGGGGAGCTGTTTTTT	CASSTGYTGELFF
TRBV30	TRBJ1-2	-	few	TGTGCCTGGAGGTCGCCGGGACAATCAACTGGGTATGGCTACACCTTC	CAWRSPGQSTGYGYTF
TRBV27	TRBJ1-5	TRBD1	few	TGTGCCAGCAGTTTAGGACAGGGTAGGAATCAGCCCCAGCATTTT	CASSLGQGRNQPQHF
TRBV11-2	TRBJ2-2	-	few	TGTGCCAGCAGTCCCCTTGGGGAGCTGTTTTTT	CASSPLGELFF
TRBV2	TRBJ1-1	-	-	TGTGCCAGCAGTGACCCGAACACTGAAGCTTTCTTT	CASSDPNTEAFF
TRBV6-1	TRBJ1-1	-	-	TGTGCCAGCAGTGGGACTCGGCAGCTTAGCATGAACACTGAAGCTTTCTTT	CASSGTRQLSMNTEAFF
TRBV20-1	TRBJ2-7	TRBD2	-	TGCAGTGCTAGTACCACTAGCGGGAGACTAGACGAGCAGTACTTC	CSASTTSGRLDEQYF
TRBV5-1	TRBJ2-1	-	-	TGCGCCAGCAGCTTGGGGGACCCCATAAACGACAATGAGCAGTTCTTC	CASSLGDPINDNEQFF
TRBV28	TRBJ2-7	-	-	TGTGCCAGCAGTTTCGGACCTATGCTAGGACAGACCTACGAGCAGTACTTC	CASSFGPMLGQTYEQYF